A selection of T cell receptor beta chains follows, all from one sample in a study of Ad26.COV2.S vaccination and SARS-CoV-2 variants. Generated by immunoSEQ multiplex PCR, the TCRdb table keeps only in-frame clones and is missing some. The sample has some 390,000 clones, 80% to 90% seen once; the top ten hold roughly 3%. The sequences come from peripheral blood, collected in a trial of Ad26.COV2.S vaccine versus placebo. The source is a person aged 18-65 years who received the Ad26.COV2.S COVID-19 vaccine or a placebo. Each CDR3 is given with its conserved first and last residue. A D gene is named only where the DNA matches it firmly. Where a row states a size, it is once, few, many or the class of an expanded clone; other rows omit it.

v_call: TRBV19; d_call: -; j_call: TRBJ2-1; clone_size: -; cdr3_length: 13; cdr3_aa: CASSLEGGNEQFF; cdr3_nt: TGTGCCAGTAGCCTAGAGGGGGGGAATGAGCAGTTCTTC
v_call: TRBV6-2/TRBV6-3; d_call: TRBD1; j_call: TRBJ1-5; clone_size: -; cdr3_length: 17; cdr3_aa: CASSYLRGTGGGQPQHF; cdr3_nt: TGTGCCAGCAGTTACCTACGAGGGACAGGGGGAGGTCAGCCCCAGCATTTT
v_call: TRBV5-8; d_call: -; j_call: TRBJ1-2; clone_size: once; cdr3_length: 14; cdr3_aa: CASSPTGENYGYTF; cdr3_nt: TGTGCCAGCAGCCCCACAGGTGAAAACTATGGCTACACCTTC
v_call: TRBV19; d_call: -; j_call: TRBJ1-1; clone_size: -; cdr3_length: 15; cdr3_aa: CASSEFRDKNTEAFF; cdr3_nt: TGTGCCAGTAGCGAATTCCGGGACAAGAACACTGAAGCTTTCTTT
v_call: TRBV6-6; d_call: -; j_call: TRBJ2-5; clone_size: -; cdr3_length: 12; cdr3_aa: CASSYGGETQYF; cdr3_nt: TGTGCCAGCAGTTATGGGGGGGAGACCCAGTACTTC
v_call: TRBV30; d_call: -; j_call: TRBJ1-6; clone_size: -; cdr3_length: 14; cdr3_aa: CAWSGDVLNSPLHF; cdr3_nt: TGTGCCTGGAGTGGGGACGTTTTAAACTCACCCCTCCACTTT
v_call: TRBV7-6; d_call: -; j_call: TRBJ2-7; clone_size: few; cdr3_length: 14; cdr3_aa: CASSSPQVAYEQYF; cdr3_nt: TGTGCCAGCAGCTCTCCTCAGGTTGCCTACGAGCAGTACTTC
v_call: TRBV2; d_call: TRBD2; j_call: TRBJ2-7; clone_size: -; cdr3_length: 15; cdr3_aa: CASSGLAGGGDKQYF; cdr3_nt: TGTGCCAGCAGTGGACTAGCGGGGGGCGGCGACAAGCAGTACTTC
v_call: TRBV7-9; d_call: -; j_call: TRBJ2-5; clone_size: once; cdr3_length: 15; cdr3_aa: CASSSYGRGQETQYF; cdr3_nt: TGTGCCAGCAGCTCCTACGGACGGGGACAAGAGACCCAGTACTTC
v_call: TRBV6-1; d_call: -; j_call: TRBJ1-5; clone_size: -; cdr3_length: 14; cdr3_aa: CASSEAEGRQPQHF; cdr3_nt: TGTGCCAGCAGTGAAGCGGAAGGGCGTCAGCCCCAGCATTTT
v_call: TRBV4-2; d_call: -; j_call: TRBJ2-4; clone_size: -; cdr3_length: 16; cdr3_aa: CASSQESARAKNIQYF; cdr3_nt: TGTGCCAGCAGCCAAGAGTCAGCCAGAGCCAAAAACATTCAGTACTTC
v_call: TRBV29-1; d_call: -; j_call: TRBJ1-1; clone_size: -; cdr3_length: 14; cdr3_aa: CSVLQTAMNTEAFF; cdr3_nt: TGCAGCGTTCTCCAGACAGCTATGAACACTGAAGCTTTCTTT
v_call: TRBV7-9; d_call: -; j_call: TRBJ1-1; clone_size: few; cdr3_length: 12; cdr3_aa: CASSFMNTEAFF; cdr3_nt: TGTGCCAGCAGCTTTATGAACACTGAAGCTTTCTTT
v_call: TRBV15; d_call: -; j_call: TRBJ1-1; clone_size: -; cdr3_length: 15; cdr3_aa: CATSREGTMNTEAFF; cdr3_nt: TGTGCCACCAGCAGAGAGGGGACAATGAACACTGAAGCTTTCTTT
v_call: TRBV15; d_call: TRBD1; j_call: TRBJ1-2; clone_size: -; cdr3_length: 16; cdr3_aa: CATSSHTGARSYGYTF; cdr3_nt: TGTGCCACCAGCAGTCACACAGGGGCGCGGAGCTATGGCTACACCTTC
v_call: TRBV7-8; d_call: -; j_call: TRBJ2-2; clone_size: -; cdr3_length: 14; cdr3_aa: CATFNTGIPGELFF; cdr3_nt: TGTGCCACCTTCAATACAGGGATTCCCGGGGAGCTGTTTTTT
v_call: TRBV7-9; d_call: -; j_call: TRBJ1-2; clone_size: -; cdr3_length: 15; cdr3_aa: CASSPRTRINYGYTF; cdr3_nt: TGTGCCAGCAGCCCACGGACACGGATAAACTATGGCTACACCTTC
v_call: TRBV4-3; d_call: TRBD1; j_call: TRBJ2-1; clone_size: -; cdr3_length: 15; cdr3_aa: CASSQDRGPYNEQFF; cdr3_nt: TGCGCCAGTTCGCAGGACAGGGGTCCCTACAATGAGCAGTTCTTC
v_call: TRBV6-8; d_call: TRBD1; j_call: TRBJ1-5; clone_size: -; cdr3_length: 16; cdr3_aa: CASTYRDRGSRQPQHF; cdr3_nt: TGTGCCAGCACATACCGGGACAGGGGAAGTCGACAGCCCCAGCATTTT
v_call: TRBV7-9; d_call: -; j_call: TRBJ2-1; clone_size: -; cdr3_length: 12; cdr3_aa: CASSSNSNEQFF; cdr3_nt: TGTGCCAGCAGCTCTAACTCAAATGAGCAGTTCTTC
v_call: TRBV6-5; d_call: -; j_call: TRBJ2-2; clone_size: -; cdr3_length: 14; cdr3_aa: CASKEIYRAGELFF; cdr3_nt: TGTGCCAGCAAAGAAATATATAGGGCCGGGGAGCTGTTTTTT
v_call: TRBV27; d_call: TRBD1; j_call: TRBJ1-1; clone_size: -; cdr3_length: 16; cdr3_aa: CASRTTGGSLNTEAFF; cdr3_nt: TGTGCCAGCAGGACGACAGGGGGCAGCCTGAACACTGAAGCTTTCTTT
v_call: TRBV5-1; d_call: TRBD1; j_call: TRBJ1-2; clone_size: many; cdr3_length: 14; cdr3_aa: CASSWTGLGYGYTF; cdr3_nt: TGCGCCAGCAGCTGGACAGGGCTTGGTTATGGCTACACCTTC
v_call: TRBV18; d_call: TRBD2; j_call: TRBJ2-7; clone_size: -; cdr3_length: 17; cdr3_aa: CASSPTMLAGNPYEQYF; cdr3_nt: TGTGCCAGCTCACCGACGATGCTAGCGGGGAACCCCTACGAGCAGTACTTC
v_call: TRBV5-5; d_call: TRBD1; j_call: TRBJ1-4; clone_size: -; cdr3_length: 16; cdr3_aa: CASSRQTGQGSEKLFF; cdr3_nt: TGTGCCAGTAGCCGTCAAACGGGACAGGGGAGTGAAAAACTGTTTTTT
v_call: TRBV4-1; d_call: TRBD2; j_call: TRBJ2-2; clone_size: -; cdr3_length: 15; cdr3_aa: CASSQFGLAAGELFF; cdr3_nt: TGCGCCAGCAGCCAGTTCGGACTAGCAGCCGGGGAGCTGTTTTTT
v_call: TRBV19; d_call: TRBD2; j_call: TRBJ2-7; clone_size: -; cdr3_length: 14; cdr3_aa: CASSPLAGDHEQYF; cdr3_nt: TGTGCCAGTAGTCCTCTAGCGGGGGACCACGAGCAGTACTTC
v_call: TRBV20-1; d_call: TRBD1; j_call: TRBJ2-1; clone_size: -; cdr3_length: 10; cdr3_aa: CSADRGEQFF; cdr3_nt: TGCAGTGCCGACAGGGGTGAGCAGTTCTTC
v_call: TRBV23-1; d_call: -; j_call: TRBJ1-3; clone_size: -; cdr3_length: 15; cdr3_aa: CASNPGPNSGNTIYF; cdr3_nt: TGCGCCAGCAACCCGGGACCCAATTCTGGAAACACCATATATTTT
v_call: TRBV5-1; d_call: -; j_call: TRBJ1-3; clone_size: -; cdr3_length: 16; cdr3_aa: CASSPWRAFSGNTIYF; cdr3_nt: TGCGCCAGCAGCCCCTGGAGGGCATTCTCTGGAAACACCATATATTTT
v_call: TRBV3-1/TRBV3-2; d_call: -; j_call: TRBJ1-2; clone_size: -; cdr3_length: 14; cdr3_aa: CASSQDRLGYGYTF; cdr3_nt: TGTGCCAGCAGCCAAGACAGGTTGGGCTATGGCTACACCTTC
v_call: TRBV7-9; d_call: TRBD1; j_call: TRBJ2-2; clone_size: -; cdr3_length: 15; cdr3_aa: CASSLATGNAGELFF; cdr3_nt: TGTGCCAGCAGCTTAGCGACAGGGAACGCCGGGGAGCTGTTTTTT
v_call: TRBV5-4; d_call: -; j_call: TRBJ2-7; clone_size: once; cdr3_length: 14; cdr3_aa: CASSPAGAPYEQYF; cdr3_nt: TGTGCCAGCAGTCCCGCGGGGGCCCCCTACGAGCAGTACTTC
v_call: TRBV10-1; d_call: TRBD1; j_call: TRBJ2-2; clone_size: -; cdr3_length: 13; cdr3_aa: CASTQGRTGELFF; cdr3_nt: TGCGCCAGCACACAGGGGCGAACCGGGGAGCTGTTTTTT
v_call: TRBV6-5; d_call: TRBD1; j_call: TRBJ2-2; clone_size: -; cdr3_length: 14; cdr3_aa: CASSSQGAGGELFF; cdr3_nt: TGTGCCAGCAGTTCACAGGGGGCTGGGGGGGAGCTGTTTTTT
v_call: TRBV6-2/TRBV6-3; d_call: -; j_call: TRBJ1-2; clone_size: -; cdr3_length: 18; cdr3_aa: CASSYPPDSFFPLYGYTF; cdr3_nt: TGTGCCAGCAGTTACCCTCCGGACAGCTTTTTCCCCCTCTATGGCTACACCTTC
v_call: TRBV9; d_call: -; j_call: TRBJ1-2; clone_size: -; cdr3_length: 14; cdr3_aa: CASTASVGNYGYTF; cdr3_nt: TGTGCCAGCACCGCAAGTGTGGGCAACTATGGCTACACCTTC
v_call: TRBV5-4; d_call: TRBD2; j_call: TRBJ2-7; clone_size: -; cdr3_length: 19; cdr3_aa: CASSLPPGTSGGSSYEQYF; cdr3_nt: TGTGCCAGCAGCCTTCCCCCCGGGACTAGCGGGGGAAGCTCCTACGAGCAGTACTTC
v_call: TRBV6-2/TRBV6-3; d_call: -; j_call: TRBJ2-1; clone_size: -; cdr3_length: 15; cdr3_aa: CASSAMGYSYNEQFF; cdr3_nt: TGTGCCAGCAGCGCCATGGGCTACTCCTACAATGAGCAGTTCTTC
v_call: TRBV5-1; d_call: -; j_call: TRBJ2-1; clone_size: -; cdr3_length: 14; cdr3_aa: CASSQGPLGNEQFF; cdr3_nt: TGCGCCAGCAGCCAGGGTCCCCTAGGGAATGAGCAGTTCTTC
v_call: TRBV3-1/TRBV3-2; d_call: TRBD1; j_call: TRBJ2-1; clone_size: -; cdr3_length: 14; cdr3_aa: CASSLPTGIGEQFF; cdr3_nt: TGTGCCAGCAGCCTCCCGACAGGGATTGGGGAGCAGTTCTTC
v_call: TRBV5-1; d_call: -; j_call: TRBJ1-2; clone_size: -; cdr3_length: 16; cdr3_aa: CASSFNWGGRNYGYTF; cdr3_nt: TGCGCCAGCAGCTTTAACTGGGGGGGAAGGAACTATGGCTACACCTTC
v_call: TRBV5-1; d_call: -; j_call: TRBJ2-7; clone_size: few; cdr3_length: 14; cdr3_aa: CASSSQGPLYEQYF; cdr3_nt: TGCGCCAGCAGCTCACAGGGACCCCTCTACGAGCAGTACTTC
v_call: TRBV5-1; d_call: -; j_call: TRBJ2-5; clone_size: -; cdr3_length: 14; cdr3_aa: CASSLVSGQETQYF; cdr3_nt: TGCGCCAGCAGCTTGGTTTCAGGGCAAGAGACCCAGTACTTC
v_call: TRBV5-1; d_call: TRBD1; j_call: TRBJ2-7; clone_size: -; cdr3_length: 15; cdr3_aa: CASSRDGTGGYEQYF; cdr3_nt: TGCGCCAGCAGCCGCGACGGGACAGGCGGCTACGAGCAGTACTTC